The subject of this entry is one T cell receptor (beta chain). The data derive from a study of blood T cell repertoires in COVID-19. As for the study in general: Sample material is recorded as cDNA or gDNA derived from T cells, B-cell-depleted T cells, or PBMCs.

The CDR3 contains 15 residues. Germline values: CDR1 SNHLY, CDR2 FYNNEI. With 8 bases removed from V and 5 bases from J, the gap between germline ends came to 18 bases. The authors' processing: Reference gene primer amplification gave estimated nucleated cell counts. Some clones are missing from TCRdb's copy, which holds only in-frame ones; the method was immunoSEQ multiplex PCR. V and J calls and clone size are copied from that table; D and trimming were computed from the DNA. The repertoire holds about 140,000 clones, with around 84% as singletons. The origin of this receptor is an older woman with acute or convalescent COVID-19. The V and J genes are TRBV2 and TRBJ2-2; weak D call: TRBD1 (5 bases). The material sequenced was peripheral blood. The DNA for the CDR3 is TGTGCCAGCCTTTTCTCAAGGGGCACAACCGGGGAGCTGTTTTTT. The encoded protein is CASLFSRGTTGELFF.